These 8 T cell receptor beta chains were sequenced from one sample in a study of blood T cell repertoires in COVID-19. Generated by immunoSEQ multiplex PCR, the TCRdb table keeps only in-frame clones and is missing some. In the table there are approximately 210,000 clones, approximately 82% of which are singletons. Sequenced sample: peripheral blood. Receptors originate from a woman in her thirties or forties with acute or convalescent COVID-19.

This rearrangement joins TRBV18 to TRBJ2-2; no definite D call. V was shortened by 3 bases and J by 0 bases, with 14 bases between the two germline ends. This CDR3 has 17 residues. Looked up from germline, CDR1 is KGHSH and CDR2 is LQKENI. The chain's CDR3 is CASSPNRDSPNTGELFF. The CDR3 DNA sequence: TGTGCCAGCTCACCCAATCGTGACTCCCCGAACACCGGGGAGCTGTTTTTT.

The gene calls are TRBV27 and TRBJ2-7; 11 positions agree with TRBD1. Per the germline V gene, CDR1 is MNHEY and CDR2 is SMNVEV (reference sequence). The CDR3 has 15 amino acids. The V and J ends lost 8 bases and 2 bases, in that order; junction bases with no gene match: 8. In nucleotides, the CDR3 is TGTGCCAGCTCTTTTGAGGGACAGGGGGCCTACGAGCAGTACTTC. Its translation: CASSFEGQGAYEQYF.

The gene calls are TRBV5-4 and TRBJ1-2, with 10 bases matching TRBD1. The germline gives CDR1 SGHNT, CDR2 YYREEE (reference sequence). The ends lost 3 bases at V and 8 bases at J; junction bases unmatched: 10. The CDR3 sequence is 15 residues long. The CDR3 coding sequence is TGTGCCAGCAGCTCACCGGGACAGGGGTTGGAGGGCTACACCTTC. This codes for CASSSPGQGLEGYTF.

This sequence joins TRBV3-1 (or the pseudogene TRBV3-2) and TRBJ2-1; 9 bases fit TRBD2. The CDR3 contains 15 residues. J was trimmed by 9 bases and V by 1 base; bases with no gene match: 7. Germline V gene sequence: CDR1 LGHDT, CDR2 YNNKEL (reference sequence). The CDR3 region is CASSQGSGSLTEQFF. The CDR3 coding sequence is TGTGCCAGCAGCCAAGGTAGCGGGAGTCTGACTGAGCAGTTCTTC.

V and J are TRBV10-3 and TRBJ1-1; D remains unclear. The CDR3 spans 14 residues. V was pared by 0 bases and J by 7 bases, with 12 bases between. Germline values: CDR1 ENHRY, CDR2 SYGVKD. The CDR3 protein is CAISESSQFNEAFF. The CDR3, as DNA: TGTGCCATCAGTGAGTCATCCCAGTTTAATGAAGCTTTCTTT.

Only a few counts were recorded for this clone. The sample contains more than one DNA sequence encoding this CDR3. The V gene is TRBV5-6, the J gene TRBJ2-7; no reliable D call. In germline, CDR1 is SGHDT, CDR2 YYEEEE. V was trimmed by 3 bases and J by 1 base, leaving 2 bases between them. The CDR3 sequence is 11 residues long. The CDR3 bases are TGTGCCAGCAGCTCATCCTACGAGCAGTACTTC. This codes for CASSSSYEQYF.

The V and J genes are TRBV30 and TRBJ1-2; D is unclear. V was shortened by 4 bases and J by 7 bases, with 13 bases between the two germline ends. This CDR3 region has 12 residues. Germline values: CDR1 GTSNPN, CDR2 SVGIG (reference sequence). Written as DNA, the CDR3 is TGTGCCTGGATGGACGGGAGGGCTGGCTACACCTTC. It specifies CAWMDGRAGYTF.

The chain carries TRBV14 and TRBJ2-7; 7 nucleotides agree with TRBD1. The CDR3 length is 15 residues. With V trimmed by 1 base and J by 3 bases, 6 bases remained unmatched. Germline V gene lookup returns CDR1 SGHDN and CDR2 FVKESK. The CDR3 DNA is TGTGCCAGCAGCCAAGTCAGGACAGGCTTCTACGAGCAGTACTTC. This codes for CASSQVRTGFYEQYF.